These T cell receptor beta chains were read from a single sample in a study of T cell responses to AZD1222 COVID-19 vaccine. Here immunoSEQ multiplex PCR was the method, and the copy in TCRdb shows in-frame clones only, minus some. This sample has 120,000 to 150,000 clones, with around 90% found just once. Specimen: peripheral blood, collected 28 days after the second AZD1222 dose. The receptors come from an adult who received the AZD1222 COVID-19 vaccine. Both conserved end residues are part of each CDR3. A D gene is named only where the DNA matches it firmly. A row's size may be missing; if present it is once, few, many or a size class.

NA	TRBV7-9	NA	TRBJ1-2	TGTGCCAGCAGCACCCTGGGCCGCTATGGCTACACCTTC	CASSTLGRYGYTF
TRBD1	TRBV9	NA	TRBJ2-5	TGTGCCAGTAACCGGGACAGCCTAACGGAGACCCAGTACTTC	CASNRDSLTETQYF
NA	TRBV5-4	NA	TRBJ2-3	TGTGCCAGCAGCTCTGTAAGCGGATACACAGATACGCAGTATTTT	CASSSVSGYTDTQYF
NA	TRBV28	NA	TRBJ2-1	TGTGCCAGCAGTTTAGGAGGGGGTGAGCAGTTCTTC	CASSLGGGEQFF
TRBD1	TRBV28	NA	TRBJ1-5	TGTGCCAGCTCCCACAGGGGTAGTGATCAGCCCCAGCATTTT	CASSHRGSDQPQHF
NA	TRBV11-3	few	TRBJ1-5	TGTGCCAGCACCCCAGGCGGGAGGGGCTATAGCAATCAGCCCCAGCATTTT	CASTPGGRGYSNQPQHF
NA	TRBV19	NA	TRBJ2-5	TGTGCCAGTAGTAGTCCGGGGACCCAGTACTTC	CASSSPGTQYF
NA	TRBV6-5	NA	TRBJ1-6	TGTGCCAGCAGCCGACCGGGAATTAATTCACCCCTCCACTTT	CASSRPGINSPLHF
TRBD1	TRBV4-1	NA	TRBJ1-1	TGCGCCAGCAGTCTAGTTTTCCGGGACAGGTTAAAGAGGCCTGAAGCTTTCTTT	CASSLVFRDRLKRPEAFF
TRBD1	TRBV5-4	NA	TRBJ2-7	TGTGCCAGCAGCTTGGCCGGGACAGGGTCATCTCTCTTC	CASSLAGTGSSLF
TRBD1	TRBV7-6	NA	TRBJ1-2	TGTGCCAGCAGCGATCCGGGACAGAACTATGGCTACACCTTC	CASSDPGQNYGYTF
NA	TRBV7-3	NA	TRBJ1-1	TGTGCCAGCAGCCTCGACAAGCAGGCGGAAGCTTTCTTT	CASSLDKQAEAFF